Each of the 32 T cell receptor beta chains below was sequenced from the same sample in a study of long-term antiretroviral therapy in people with HIV. Samples were assayed with immunoSEQ v3.0 at survey level. Some clones are missing from TCRdb's copy, which holds only in-frame ones; the method was immunoSEQ multiplex PCR. The sample lists 25,000 to 35,000 clones; nearly 95% were seen once. The specimen comprised unsorted PBMCs, sampled less than 6.8 years after starting antiretroviral therapy. The source is a middle-aged woman with HIV.

V is TRBV6-1 and J is TRBJ1-2; a weak D match, TRBD1 (5 bases). Germline values: CDR1 MNHNS, CDR2 SASEGT. The V and J ends lost 6 bases and 5 bases respectively, with 10 bases between them. The CDR3 covers 12 residues. The CDR3 sequence is CASRRDLYGYTF. As DNA, the CDR3 is TGTGCCAGCAGACGGGACCTATATGGCTACACCTTC.

This clone was detected once. The gene calls are TRBV15 and TRBJ2-1, with D possibly TRBD2 on 7 matching bases. Trimming left V 0 bases short and J 4 bases short, with 13 bases between. This CDR3 has 16 amino acids. Looked up from germline, CDR1 is LNHNV and CDR2 is YYDKDF (reference sequence). The CDR3: CATSREWGGAYNEQFF. The CDR3 DNA reads as TGTGCCACCAGCAGAGAATGGGGGGGGGCGTACAATGAGCAGTTCTTC.

The table lists this clone with a count of one. V gene TRBV23-1 combines with J gene TRBJ1-2; 9 bases agree with TRBD1. TRBV23-1 is marked as an open reading frame, function uncertain. The trim removed 8 bases at V and 4 bases at J, leaving 5 bases unmatched. There are 13 residues in the CDR3. CDR3 nucleotide sequence: TGCGCCAGCGGCCGGGACAGGGTCTATGGCTACACCTTC. It encodes CASGRDRVYGYTF.

For the CDR3, the DNA is TGTGCCTGGAGAGAGGAGTATAATTCACCCCTCCACTTT. The encoded protein is CAWREEYNSPLHF. The V gene is TRBV30, the J gene TRBJ1-6; D is unclear. CDR1 is GTSNPN, CDR2 SVGIG, per germline (reference sequence). The CDR3 length is 13 residues. The V and J ends lost 3 bases and 4 bases respectively, with 7 bases between them.

This clone was observed a handful of times. This chain joins TRBV14 and TRBJ1-1; D not resolved. The CDR3 loop spans 16 amino acids. The V end was cut by 1 base, the J end by 3 bases, with 15 bases between. The germline CDR1 and CDR2 sequences are SGHDN and FVKESK. CDR3 sequence reads: CASSQAEWGGYTEAFF. The CDR3 DNA reads TGTGCCAGCAGCCAAGCGGAGTGGGGTGGGTACACTGAAGCTTTCTTT.

The chain is built from TRBV7-2 and TRBJ2-5, with a tentative D call TRBD1 (7 bases). Trimming took off 1 base at V and 1 base at J, with 13 bases between the two ends. The CDR3 is 16 residues long. The V gene's germline CDR1 is SGHTA and CDR2 FQGNSA. CDR3: CASSLVRQGGQETQYF. For the CDR3, the DNA is TGTGCCAGCAGCTTAGTTCGACAGGGAGGCCAAGAGACCCAGTACTTC.

This clone appeared a single time. The chain couples TRBV2 to TRBJ2-3; D may be TRBD1 or TRBD2 (6 bases each). There are 15 residues in the CDR3. V lost 8 bases, J lost 1 base, and 16 bases lay in between. From germline, CDR1 is SNHLY and CDR2 FYNNEI. The CDR3 region is CASATGGHGTDTQYF. Here the CDR3 DNA reads TGTGCCAGCGCTACCGGGGGCCACGGCACAGATACGCAGTATTTT.

This chain joins TRBV5-1 and TRBJ1-1; D might be TRBD1 (6 bases). CDR3 length equals 14 residues. Looked up from germline, CDR1 is SGHRS and CDR2 is YFSETQ. Trimming pared 4 bases from V and 4 bases from J, leaving 14 bases between. The CDR3 region is CASSVQGGSTEAFF. Here the CDR3 DNA reads TGCGCCAGCAGCGTACAGGGAGGGAGCACTGAAGCTTTCTTT.

The chain's CDR3 is CASSLRGGTPYEQYF. The CDR3 DNA reads as TGTGCCAGCAGCTTACGGGGGGGGACCCCCTACGAGCAGTACTTC. J is TRBJ2-7 and V is TRBV11-3, with 8 bases aligning to TRBD2. Germline-derived CDR1 and CDR2 are SGHNT and YENEEA. The length of the CDR3 is 15 residues. Germline trimming cut 2 bases from V and 2 bases from J; bases unmatched to any gene: 5. Based on the CDR3 plus reference TRBV11-3 and TRBJ2-7, the full variable domain is EAGVVQSPRYKIIEKKQPVAFWCNPISGHNTLYWYLQNLGQGPELLIRYENEEAVDDSQLPKDRFSAERLKGVDSTLKIQPAELGDSAVYLCASSLRGGTPYEQYFGPGTRLTVT.

The genes are TRBV4-3 and TRBJ1-5; no clear D. The V gene lost 0 bases and the J gene lost 3 bases, with 9 bases spanning the gap. Germline CDR1 LGHNA, CDR2 YSLEER. This CDR3 region has 15 residues. The CDR3 DNA follows: TGCGCCAGCAGCCAAGAACCGACCCCCAATCAGCCCCAGCATTTT. Protein sequence: CASSQEPTPNQPQHF.

The rearrangement links TRBV4-3 to TRBJ2-3; TRBD2 agrees at 8 bases. J lost 2 bases, V lost 4 bases, and 17 bases had no gene match. Germline-derived CDR1 and CDR2 are LGHNA and YSLEER. CDR3 length: 19 amino acids. Here the CDR3 reads CASSRVLPGLGTHTDTQYF. The CDR3 DNA reads as TGCGCCAGCAGCCGAGTATTACCGGGACTAGGGACTCACACAGATACGCAGTATTTT.

J is TRBJ1-1 and V is TRBV5-6; D uncertain. Germline V gene data show CDR1 as SGHDT and CDR2 as YYEEEE. The CDR3 has 13 residues. The ends were cut back, 4 bases at V and 1 base at J, with 8 bases in the middle. This chain's CDR3 is CASSKTRNTEAFF. The CDR3 coding sequence is TGTGCCAGCAGCAAAACAAGGAACACTGAAGCTTTCTTT.

The chain carries TRBV5-4 and TRBJ1-2; 8 bases are shared with TRBD1. The CDR3 has 14 residues. CDR1 is SGHNT and CDR2 is YYREEE in the germline V gene (reference sequence). V gave up 6 bases and J gave up 3 bases; unmatched junction bases: 7. In DNA form, the CDR3 reads TGTGCCAGCACCCCGGGACAGGTCGACTATGGCTACACCTTC. It encodes CASTPGQVDYGYTF.

CDR3 sequence: CASSLRTRLDTQYF. In nucleotides, the CDR3 is TGTGCCAGCAGCCTCCGGACTAGGTTAGATACGCAGTATTTT. The chain combines TRBV5-6 with TRBJ2-3, with 7 bases that match TRBD2. V dropped 4 bases and J dropped 5; count of bases not matched to a gene: 7. CDR1 is SGHDT and CDR2 is YYEEEE in the germline V gene. The CDR3 covers 14 residues.

This rearrangement joins TRBV5-1 to TRBJ2-3, with D possibly called TRBD1 or TRBD2 (5 bases each). The V end was cut by 2 bases, the J end by 1 base, with 11 bases between. This CDR3 has 15 residues. Germline V CDR1 and CDR2: SGHRS, YFSETQ. For the CDR3, the DNA is TGCGCCAGCAGCTTCCTCCAGGGACGCACAGATACGCAGTATTTT. Amino acid sequence: CASSFLQGRTDTQYF.

Note on this clone: Other nucleotide sequences from this sample produce the same CDR3. This chain joins TRBV5-6 and TRBJ2-7; D is unresolved. CDR3 length equals 11 residues. Trimming removed 3 bases from V and 3 bases from J, with 4 bases in between. The germline V gene encodes CDR1 SGHDT and CDR2 YYEEEE. This CDR3 reads CASSSSYEQYF. The DNA for the CDR3 is TGTGCCAGCAGCTCAAGCTACGAGCAGTACTTC.

Turning to this clone: One junction end disagrees with the germline gene, perhaps due to a read error. The chain employs TRBV7-7 and TRBJ2-1; D uncertain. Germline V gives CDR1 SSHAT, CDR2 FNYEAQ (reference sequence). CDR3 length equals 14 residues. As DNA, the CDR3 is TGTGCTAGCAGCCAAGACGACATCAACAATGAGCAGTTCTTC. As protein: CASSQDDINNEQFF.

The chain joins TRBV6-1 to TRBJ2-1; 8 bases are shared with TRBD2. CDR3 size: 17 residues. Germline V gene sequence: CDR1 MNHNS, CDR2 SASEGT. Germline trimming cut 2 bases from V and 6 bases from J; bases unmatched to any gene: 12. The DNA for the CDR3 is TGTGCCAGCAGTGAATTTGGGGACGGGGGGGCCGGCAATGAGCAGTTCTTC. Its protein is CASSEFGDGGAGNEQFF.

This chain links TRBV7-2 with TRBJ2-3; D may be TRBD1 or TRBD2 (6 bases each). With 4 bases removed from V and 5 bases from J, the gap between germline ends came to 13 bases. Per germline, CDR1 SGHTA and CDR2 FQGNSA. The CDR3 runs 14 residues. The CDR3 DNA reads TGTGCCAGCAGCTCCGGGGGCCCGGGAGATACGCAGTATTTT. Translated: CASSSGGPGDTQYF. Using reference TRBV7-2 and TRBJ2-3 for the parts outside the CDR3, the full variable domain is GAGVSQSPSNKVTEKGKDVELRCDPISGHTALYWYRQSLGQGLEFLIYFQGNSAPDKSGLPSDRFSAERTGGSVSTLTIQRTQQEDSAVYLCASSSGGPGDTQYFGPGTRLTVL.

The genes are TRBV7-9 and TRBJ1-5; 7 bases are a match to TRBD1. Germline V gene lookup returns CDR1 SEHNR and CDR2 FQNEAQ (reference sequence). V shed 1 base and J 0 bases; nucleotides not matched to a gene: 9. The CDR3 spans 18 residues. CDR3 DNA sequence: TGTGCCAGCAGCTTAGGATCCGGGACAGTATATAGCAATCAGCCCCAGCATTTT. It encodes CASSLGSGTVYSNQPQHF.

The chain carries TRBV27 and TRBJ2-7; TRBD2 matches at 13 bases. There are 21 residues in the CDR3. Germline values: CDR1 MNHEY, CDR2 SMNVEV (reference sequence). The J segment lost 0 bases and the V segment lost 5 bases, leaving 19 bases of the junction unmatched. The CDR3 is CASSLMTSGGQDSEFSYEQYF. The CDR3 nucleotides read TGTGCCAGCAGTCTTATGACTAGCGGGGGGCAAGACTCAGAGTTCTCCTACGAGCAGTACTTC.

This sequence joins TRBV19 and TRBJ2-7, with D perhaps TRBD1 (6 bases). The CDR3 length is 15 residues. The V end lost 8 bases, the J end lost 1 base, and 18 bases lay between the germline ends. The germline V gene encodes CDR1 LNHDA and CDR2 SQIVND (reference sequence). CDR3 loop: CASSFSRGPSYEQYF. In DNA, the CDR3 is TGTGCCAGTTCCTTCTCCAGGGGACCATCCTACGAGCAGTACTTC.

The CDR3, as DNA: TGTGCCAGCAGTGAACGACAGTACGCTTCTCCCTATGGCTACACCTTC. This translates into CASSERQYASPYGYTF. The chain couples TRBV6-1 to TRBJ1-2; D might be TRBD1 (5 bases). V lost 2 bases and J 4 bases, leaving 17 bases between the germline ends. The CDR3 loop spans 16 amino acids. Looked up from germline, CDR1 is MNHNS and CDR2 is SASEGT.

The rearrangement uses TRBV19 and TRBJ2-7; D remains ambiguous. Germline-derived CDR1 and CDR2 are LNHDA and SQIVND (reference sequence). The CDR3 covers 13 residues. V lost 3 bases and J 3 bases, leaving 9 bases between the germline ends. CDR3 sequence: CASSIGTYYEQYF. The CDR3 nucleotides are TGTGCCAGTAGTATTGGTACTTACTACGAGCAGTACTTC.

The chain joins TRBV6-5 to TRBJ2-7; 9 bases are shared with TRBD2. Germline V gene sequence: CDR1 MNHEY, CDR2 SVGAGI. The CDR3 consists of 15 residues. J gave up 4 bases and V 1 base, and 5 bases lay outside the gene matches. The CDR3 protein is CASSYFAGGRYEQYF. CDR3 DNA sequence: TGTGCCAGCAGTTACTTTGCGGGGGGGCGATACGAGCAGTACTTC.

The rearrangement links TRBV5-1 to TRBJ1-1; a possible D gene is TRBD1 (5 bases). Per germline, CDR1 SGHRS and CDR2 YFSETQ. The germline V and J ends were trimmed by 1 base and 0 bases, with 19 bases remaining between them. This CDR3 comprises 18 residues. The DNA of the CDR3 is TGCGCCAGCAGCTTGTCTGGGACCGTAGCCTCGATGAACACTGAAGCTTTCTTT. Its translation is CASSLSGTVASMNTEAFF.

The rearrangement joins TRBV5-4 to TRBJ2-1; TRBD2 agrees at 11 bases. Germline V gives CDR1 SGHNT, CDR2 YYREEE (reference sequence). CDR3 size: 17 residues. V lost 5 bases, J lost 0 bases, and 7 bases stayed unmatched. Written as DNA, the CDR3 is TGTGCCAGCAGTATCGCTGGACTAGCGGGCTCCTACAATGAGCAGTTCTTC. It yields the protein CASSIAGLAGSYNEQFF.

This chain joins TRBV4-3 and TRBJ2-7, with 9 bases that match TRBD1. CDR1 is LGHNA and CDR2 is YSLEER in the germline V gene. This CDR3 has 19 residues. The V gene end was trimmed by 5 bases and the J gene end by 3 bases; junction bases not matched to a gene: 20. Here the CDR3 reads CASSVSPGQGPLGVYEQYF. DNA of the CDR3: TGCGCCAGCAGCGTTAGTCCGGGACAGGGCCCACTTGGGGTCTACGAGCAGTACTTC.

The CDR3 DNA sequence: TGTGCCAGCAGCTTAGGAGGATGGCGCAGACTCACCGGGGAGCTGTTTTTT. It is translated as CASSLGGWRRLTGELFF. The chain has TRBV13 and TRBJ2-2; D gene uncertain. Germline V gene sequence: CDR1 PRHDT, CDR2 FYEKMQ (reference sequence). Trimming took 0 bases from V and 4 from J, leaving 15 bases between them. The CDR3 consists of 17 residues.

The chain is built from TRBV6-6 and TRBJ1-5; D is ambiguous. Germline V gives CDR1 MNHNY, CDR2 SVGAGI (reference sequence). The length of the CDR3 is 15 residues. Trimming pared 4 bases from V and 9 bases from J, leaving 19 bases between. DNA for the CDR3: TGTGCCAGCAGTTCCTTGACCGGCGCCGAGTGGCCCCAGCATTTT. Protein sequence: CASSSLTGAEWPQHF.

The chain recombines TRBV5-1 with TRBJ2-5, with D perhaps matching TRBD2 (7 bases). With 7 bases removed from V and 4 bases from J, the gap between germline ends came to 14 bases. The CDR3 runs to 13 residues. CDR1 SGHRS and CDR2 YFSETQ come from the germline V gene. CDR3 in DNA: TGCGCCAGCCAGAGCGGGGACACAGAGACCCAGTACTTC. It is translated as CASQSGDTETQYF.

This rearrangement joins TRBV2 to TRBJ1-4; weak D call: TRBD1 (5 bases). CDR3 length: 18 residues. V shed 3 bases and J shed 7 bases, with 24 bases lying between them. Germline V CDR1 and CDR2: SNHLY, FYNNEI. The CDR3 spells CASSEPVLGWGLREKLFF. CDR3 in DNA: TGTGCCAGCAGTGAGCCCGTCCTTGGGTGGGGGTTGCGTGAAAAACTGTTTTTT.